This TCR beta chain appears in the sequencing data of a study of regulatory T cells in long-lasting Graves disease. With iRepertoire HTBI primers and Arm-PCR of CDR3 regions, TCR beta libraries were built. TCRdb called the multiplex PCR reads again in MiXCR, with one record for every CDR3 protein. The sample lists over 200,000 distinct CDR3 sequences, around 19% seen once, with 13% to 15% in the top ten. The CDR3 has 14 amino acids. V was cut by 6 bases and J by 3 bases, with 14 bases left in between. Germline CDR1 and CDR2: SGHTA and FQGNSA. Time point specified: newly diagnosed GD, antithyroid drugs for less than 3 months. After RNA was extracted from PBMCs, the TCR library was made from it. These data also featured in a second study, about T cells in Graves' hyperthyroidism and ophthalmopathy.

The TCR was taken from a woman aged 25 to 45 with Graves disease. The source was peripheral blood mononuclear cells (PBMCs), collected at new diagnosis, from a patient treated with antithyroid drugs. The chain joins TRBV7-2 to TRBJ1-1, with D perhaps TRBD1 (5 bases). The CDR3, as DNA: TGTGCCAGCAGGATGCCAGGGACGGACACTGAAGCTTTCTTT. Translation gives CASRMPGTDTEAFF.